A selection of T cell receptor beta chains follows, all from one sample in a study of CD8 T cells in Susac syndrome. One entry per CDR3 protein results from TCRdb running MiXCR on the immunoSEQ multiplex PCR reads. The data show about 150,000 distinct CDR3 sequences, around 95% seen once. Sample: CD4+ T cells from PBMCs. These receptors came from a human donor with Susac syndrome. CDR3s leave out the opening cysteine and the closing phenylalanine or tryptophan.

TRBV29-1	TRBJ1-2	SVADLRYGYT
TRBV18	TRBJ2-5	ASSPDIQETQY
TRBV4-3	TRBJ2-2	ASSLEGGTGELF
TRBV7-2	TRBJ2-5	ASSNVPGETQY
TRBV12-3/TRBV12-4	TRBJ2-7	ASTFLGGPDYEQY
TRBV7-2	TRBJ1-2	ASSWKGGYT
TRBV20-1	TRBJ1-5	SAFDRANQPQH
TRBV15	TRBJ2-6	ATAGQGANVLT
TRBV5-1	TRBJ2-5	ASSTTSGEETQY
TRBV5-6	TRBJ2-1	ASSFSPSNEQF
TRBV7-6	TRBJ1-1	ASSGAPNTEAF
TRBV20-1	TRBJ2-7	SARPTVPPYEQY
TRBV29-1	TRBJ1-1	SVVPNQAF
TRBV20-1	TRBJ2-1	SAMGQGYNEQF
TRBV7-9	TRBJ2-1	ASSLELLWYNEQF
TRBV12-3/TRBV12-4	TRBJ2-7	ASSLGDRGPYEQY
TRBV7-3	TRBJ1-1	ASRWTANTEAF
TRBV19	TRBJ1-5	ASSPGGERGPQH
TRBV29-1	TRBJ2-1	SVLFAKPYNEQF